Shown below are 5 T cell receptor beta chains from a single sample sequenced in a study of regulatory T cells in long-lasting Graves disease. Time point described: persistent/refractory GD, antithyroid drugs over 5 years with positive TRAb. RNA isolated from PBMCs was used to make the TCR library. Assembly of TCR beta libraries relied on iRepertoire HTBI primers together with Arm-PCR of CDR3 regions. TCRdb ran MiXCR on the multiplex PCR reads and lists one entry per CDR3 protein. The table has hundreds of thousands of distinct CDR3 sequences, 20% seen once. The source material was peripheral blood mononuclear cells (PBMCs), sampled when the disease was refractory, from a patient treated with antithyroid drugs. These receptors all stem from a female donor with Graves disease.

This clonotype was seen ten or more times. The genes are TRBV2 and TRBJ2-2; unclear D gene. V shed 3 bases and J shed 3 bases, with 5 bases lying between them. The germline CDR1 and CDR2 sequences are SNHLY and FYNNEI. CDR3 length: 13 amino acids. The CDR3 is CASSETYTGELFF. The CDR3 coding sequence is TGTGCCAGCAGTGAGACGTACACCGGGGAGCTGTTTTTT.

The V gene is TRBV30, the J gene TRBJ2-7, with D hard to call. The CDR3 spans 13 residues. The V gene lost 1 base and the J gene lost 3 bases, with 10 bases spanning the gap. Germline lookup yields CDR1 GTSNPN and CDR2 SVGIG (reference sequence). The CDR3 nucleotides are TGTGCCTGGAGTGAGCGCGTATTCTACGAGCAGTACTTC. Residues: CAWSERVFYEQYF. Supplemented by reference TRBV30 and TRBJ2-7, the full variable domain reads SQTIHQWPATLVQPVGSPLSLECTVEGTSNPNLYWYRQAAGRGLQLLFYSVGIGQISSEVPQNLSASRPQDRQFILSSKKLLLSDSGFYLCAWSERVFYEQYFGPGTRLTVT.

The chain uses TRBV7-2 and TRBJ2-5, with 13 bases matching TRBD2. V shed 4 bases and J 2 bases; nucleotides not matched to a gene: 13. This CDR3 has 19 amino acids. CDR1 and CDR2 (germline): SGHTA, FQGNSA. The CDR3 sequence: CASSSGLAGALRRQETQYF. DNA for the CDR3: TGTGCCAGCAGCTCAGGACTAGCGGGAGCTCTCCGACGACAAGAGACCCAGTACTTC.

This clonotype was found many times. The rearrangement joins TRBV6-1 to TRBJ1-2; D unresolved. V lost 6 bases to trimming and J lost 3 bases, with 14 bases between them. The CDR3 contains 14 residues. Germline values: CDR1 MNHNS, CDR2 SASEGT. CDR3 nucleotide sequence: TGTGCCAGCAGCGAGGACGGGCTTTACTATGGCTACACCTTC. Its translation: CASSEDGLYYGYTF.

This chain connects TRBV28 to TRBJ1-1, with D maybe TRBD1 (6 bases). The length of the CDR3 is 16 residues. CDR1 is MDHEN and CDR2 is SYDVKM in the germline V gene. Trimming cost V 6 bases and J 4 bases, with 21 bases left between them. CDR3 coding DNA: TGTGCCAGCAGCAGTACGGGGCGGGGGCCTGGCACTGAAGCTTTCTTT. It translates to CASSSTGRGPGTEAFF.